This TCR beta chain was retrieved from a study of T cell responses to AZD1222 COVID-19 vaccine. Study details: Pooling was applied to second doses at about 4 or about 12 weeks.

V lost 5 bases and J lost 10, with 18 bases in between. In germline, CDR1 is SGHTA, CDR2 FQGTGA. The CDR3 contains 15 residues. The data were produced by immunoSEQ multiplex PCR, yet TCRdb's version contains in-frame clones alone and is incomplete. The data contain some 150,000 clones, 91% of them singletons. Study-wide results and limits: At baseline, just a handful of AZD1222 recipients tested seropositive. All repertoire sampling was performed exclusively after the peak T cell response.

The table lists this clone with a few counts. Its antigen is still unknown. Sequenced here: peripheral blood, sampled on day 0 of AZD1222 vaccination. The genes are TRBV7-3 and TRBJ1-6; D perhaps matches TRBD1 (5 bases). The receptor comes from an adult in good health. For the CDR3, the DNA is TGTGCCAGCAGCCCTGACGGGGGTTTGATGTCACCCCTCCACTTT. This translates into CASSPDGGLMSPLHF.